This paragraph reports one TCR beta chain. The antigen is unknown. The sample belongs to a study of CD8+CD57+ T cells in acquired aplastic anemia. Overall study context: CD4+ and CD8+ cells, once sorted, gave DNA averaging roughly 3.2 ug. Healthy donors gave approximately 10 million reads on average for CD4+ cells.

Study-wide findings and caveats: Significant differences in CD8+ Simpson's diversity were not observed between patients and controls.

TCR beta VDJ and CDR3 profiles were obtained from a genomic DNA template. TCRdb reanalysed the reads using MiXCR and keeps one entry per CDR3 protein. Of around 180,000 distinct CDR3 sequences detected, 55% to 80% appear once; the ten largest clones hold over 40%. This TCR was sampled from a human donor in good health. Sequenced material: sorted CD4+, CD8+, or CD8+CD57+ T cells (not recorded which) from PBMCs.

CDR3 bases: TGTGCCAGCCGGGGGGTGGGAAGGAACACTGAAGCTTTCTTT. It yields the protein CASRGVGRNTEAFF. The chain uses TRBV5-6 and TRBJ1-1; tentatively, D is TRBD1 (5 bases). V was pared by 7 bases and J by 1 base, with 14 bases between. The CDR3 extends over 14 amino acids. CDR1 is SGHDT, CDR2 YYEEEE, per germline.